The following is a TCR beta chain sequence with its context. Its antigen specificity is not known. Base qualities were left out, and no much larger clone turns up one base away. This sample is part of a study of T cell repertoires in cytomegalovirus infection (dated by TCRdb to between 2017 and 2020). Describing the broader study: Alongside well-studied HLA-B-restricted epitopes, the peptide stimulations were aimed at recently identified HLA-C-restricted CMV epitopes, whose presentation resists viral immunomodulation. Donor HLA type was relevant to the analysis, as public TCR beta signatures indicated carriage of CMV infection together with the matching HLA type.

Explained via the paper, the treatment or condition label denotes: in vitro stimulation with specific CMV peptide epitopes to enrich CMV-specific T cells. Findings and caveats that apply to the study as a whole: In both this cohort and an independent 352-donor cohort, the cumulative frequency of public TCR beta family members distinguished carriers of CMV infection plus the relevant HLA type. The ex vivo response was dominated by HLA-C-restricted CMV-specific TCR beta clonotypes, which also provided the single most frequent clonotype in two of eight donors.

A distance of 10 bases separates the germline ends of V and J, which lose 4 bases and 6 bases respectively. CDR3 length: 12 amino acids, cysteine to phenylalanine. Kept here is only the CDR3 DNA, which spans 36 bases and is read in frame from base 1. CDR1 and CDR2 were assigned from the germline V gene as SGHTA and FQGNSA. The listed sequencing device is Illumina HiSeq 1500. TCRdb itself trimmed the public reads at Q25 with fastp, ran MiXCR and retained productive beta chains. Merged by CDR3 protein, the rows form single entries marked with the most common genes and DNA. The sample table shows 250,000 to 300,000 distinct CDR3 sequences, and approximately 22% are seen once. Jointly, the top ten make up approximately 20% of the sample.

The source was cultured PBMCs, collected from culture after CMV antigen stimulation. This sequence was found in a human donor in good health (CMV status not recorded). Some clones in this sample may be carry-over from other donors' samples. The rearranged chain carries TRBV7-2 and TRBJ2-7; tentative D gene TRBD2, with 6 bases matching. The bases are TGTGCCAGCAGCTCGGACTATCGCGAGCAGTACTTC. It is translated as CASSSDYREQYF.